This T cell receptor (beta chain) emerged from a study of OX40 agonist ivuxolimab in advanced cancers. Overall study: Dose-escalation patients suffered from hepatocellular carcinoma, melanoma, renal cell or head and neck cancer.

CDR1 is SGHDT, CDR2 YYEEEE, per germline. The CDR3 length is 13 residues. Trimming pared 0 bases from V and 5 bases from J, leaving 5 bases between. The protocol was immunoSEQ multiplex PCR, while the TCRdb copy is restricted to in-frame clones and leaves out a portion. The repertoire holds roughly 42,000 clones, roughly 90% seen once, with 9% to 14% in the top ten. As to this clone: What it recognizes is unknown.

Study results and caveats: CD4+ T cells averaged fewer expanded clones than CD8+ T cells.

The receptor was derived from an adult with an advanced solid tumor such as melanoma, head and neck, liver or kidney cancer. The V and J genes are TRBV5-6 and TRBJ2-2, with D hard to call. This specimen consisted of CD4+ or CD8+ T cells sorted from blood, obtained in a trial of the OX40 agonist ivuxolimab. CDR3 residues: CASSLVATGELFF. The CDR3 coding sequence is TGTGCCAGCAGCTTGGTGGCGACCGGGGAGCTGTTTTTT.